This TCR gamma chain originates from a study of gamma delta lymphoproliferative disorders and STAT genes (dated by TCRdb to 2016 to 2019). With respect to the entire study: Among the 9 sequenced Tgammadelta LGLL patients, 4 had symptomatic disease and 5 had an indolent course. The study profiled TCR gamma and delta CDR3 repertoires by deep sequencing in Tgammadelta lymphoproliferative disease patients and healthy controls, within a larger immunophenotypic and STAT-mutation study. Gamma-chain libraries were prepared from at least 50 ng of genomic DNA using the LymphoTrack Dx TCRG Assay. To confirm the results, all delta-chain samples and two gamma-chain samples were sequenced a second time. Delta-chain libraries followed the EuroClonality-NGS working group standard operating procedure, because no corresponding Invivoscribe delta assay was available. The TCR-sequenced pilot group comprised fewer than 10 Tgammadelta large granular lymphocyte leukemia patients and a couple of hepatosplenic T-cell lymphoma patients.

Remarks on this clone: The antigen it binds to is not known. No base quality values were provided; no much bigger clone lies one nucleotide off.

In both library methods, multiplex PCR was carried out with primers targeting conserved V and J regions of the TCR genes. The amplicons were purified, pooled and then sequenced on an Illumina MiSeq platform. As for how the authors treated the data: V(D)J alignment, clonotype assembly and translation were handled by MiXCR, while functionality assessment and CDR3 repertoire analyses were done with VDJtools. The IMGT definition of CDR3 was applied, and only productive sequences using functional genes were analyzed, with ORF genes and pseudogenes left out. A custom Python script was used to look across all patients and controls for identical amino acid CDR3s belonging to major clonotypes, meaning those with a frequency of >=5%. Clonotype frequencies in patients versus controls were compared with a one-sided non-parametric Wilcoxon test. Via CATT, TCRdb reprocessed the public reads, and rows with identical DNA were then joined. In this record, the V and J calls reflect TCRdb's handling and not the investigators' own analysis. Present in this sample are about 1,900 gamma-chain clones, 7% of which were seen just once. The ten most abundant clones make up less than 80% of the sample.

For TCR sequencing, genomic DNA was taken from peripheral blood mononuclear cells isolated from both patients and controls. A median age of approximately 71 years was recorded for the sequenced patients, of whom roughly 5 were male and six or seven were female. Patients were enrolled at one hematology unit in Padova, Italy, and were reclassified as T-LGLL or HSTCL using the 2017 WHO criteria. All patient samples were collected while patients were off therapy or before therapy. The CDR3, from cysteine to phenylalanine, totals 15 residues. The only DNA kept is the CDR3, 45 bases in frame from the first base. Trimming accounts for 8 bases at V and 6 bases at J, while the number of junction bases matched to no gene is 13. The investigation overall reported the following: Nearly all major patient gamma and delta clonotypes were public, shared with at least one healthy donor; only two gamma clonotypes were private to disease. Major clones in indolent patients were dominated by Vgamma9-JgammaP and Vdelta2-Ddelta3-Jdelta1 rearrangements, whereas these rearrangements were absent in symptomatic patients, in whom less common gene combinations were used. When whole repertoires were clustered, gamma repertoires from patients grouped apart from those of healthy controls, but delta repertoires did not separate between the groups. T cells in controls likely covered a range of maturation stages, whereas leukemic cells were skewed toward terminal effectors, which could potentially limit comparisons between patients and controls. The authors noted that NGS specificity may be reduced at low frequencies, so the public or private nature of leukemic clones needs confirmation.

Here the chain combines TRGV10 and TRGJP1. The J gene, absent from TCRdb, was called here by matching the DNA to germline. TRGV10 carries the ORF label, with uncertain function. Sequenced: blood. This receptor was taken from a human donor with gamma-delta T-cell large granular lymphocyte leukemia. The nucleotides read TGTGCTGCGTGGGATTTCGTTGCTTCTGGTTGGTTCAAGATATTT. Translated, this gives CAAWDFVASGWFKIF.